This TCR beta chain was identified in a study of blood T cell repertoires in COVID-19. How the authors handled the data: Estimated nucleated cell counts came from reference gene primer amplification. The method was immunoSEQ multiplex PCR; TCRdb's version includes in-frame clones alone and lacks a portion of them. The DNA gave D and trimming, while V, J and clone size come from that table. The sample comprises about 81,000 clones, 75% to 95% of which are singletons, and roughly 2% rests with the top ten. Germline CDR1 reads SGHRS; CDR2 reads YFSETQ. V shed 0 bases, J shed 2 bases, and the junction held 12 bases outside the gene matches. The length of the CDR3 is 18 residues.

This chain uses TRBV5-1 with TRBJ2-3; 7 nucleotides align to TRBD2. This sequence was found in a woman aged 50 to 60 in a cohort sampled during active COVID-19. Sequencing used peripheral blood. CDR3 amino acids: CASSLAWITSVTTDTQYF. As DNA, the CDR3 is TGCGCCAGCAGCTTGGCGTGGATAACTAGCGTAACCACAGATACGCAGTATTTT.